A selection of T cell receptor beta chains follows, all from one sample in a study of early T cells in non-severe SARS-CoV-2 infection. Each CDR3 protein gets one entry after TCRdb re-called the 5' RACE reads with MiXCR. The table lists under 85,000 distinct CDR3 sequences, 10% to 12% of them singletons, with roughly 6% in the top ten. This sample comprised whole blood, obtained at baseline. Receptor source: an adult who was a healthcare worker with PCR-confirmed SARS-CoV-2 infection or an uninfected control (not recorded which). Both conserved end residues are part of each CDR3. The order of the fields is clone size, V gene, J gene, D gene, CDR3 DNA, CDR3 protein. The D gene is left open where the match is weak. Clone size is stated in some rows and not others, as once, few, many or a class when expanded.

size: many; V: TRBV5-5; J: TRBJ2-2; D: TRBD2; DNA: TGTGCCAGTTTAGCGGGCGTAGCCGGGGAGCTGTTTTTT; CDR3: CASLAGVAGELFF
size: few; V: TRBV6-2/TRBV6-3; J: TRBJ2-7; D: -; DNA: TGTGCCAGCAGTCGAGGACAGATGTACGAGCAGTACTTC; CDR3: CASSRGQMYEQYF
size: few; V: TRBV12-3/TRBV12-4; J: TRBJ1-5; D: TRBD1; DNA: TGTGCCAGCAGGCCCACAGGGGGTAATCAGCCCCAGCATTTT; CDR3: CASRPTGGNQPQHF
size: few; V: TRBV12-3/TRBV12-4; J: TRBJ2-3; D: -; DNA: TGTGCCAGCAGTTGGTTGGCAGATACGCAGTATTTT; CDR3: CASSWLADTQYF
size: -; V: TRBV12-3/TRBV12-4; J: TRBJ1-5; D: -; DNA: TGTGCCAGCAGTTCCACAGGCAATCAGCCCCAGCATTTT; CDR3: CASSSTGNQPQHF
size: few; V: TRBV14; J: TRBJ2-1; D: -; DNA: TGTGCCAGCAGCACAACGGGACTGGTCTACAATGAGCAGTTCTTC; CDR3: CASSTTGLVYNEQFF
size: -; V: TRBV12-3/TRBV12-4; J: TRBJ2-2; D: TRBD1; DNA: TGTGCCAGCAGCCCCGGGACAGGAGTGACCGGGGAGCTGTTTTTT; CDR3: CASSPGTGVTGELFF
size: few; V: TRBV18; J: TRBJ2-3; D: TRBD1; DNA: TGTGCCAGCTCACCAGCTGAGACAGGGGGCGGGACAGATACGCAGTATTTT; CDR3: CASSPAETGGGTDTQYF
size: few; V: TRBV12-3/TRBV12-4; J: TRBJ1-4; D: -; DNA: TGTGCCAGCAGCCACAGGGTGAAGTTTGAAAAACTGTTTTTT; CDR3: CASSHRVKFEKLFF
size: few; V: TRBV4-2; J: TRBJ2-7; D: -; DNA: TGTGCCAGCAGCCAAGAGAGGGAGACCTACGAGCAGTACTTC; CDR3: CASSQERETYEQYF
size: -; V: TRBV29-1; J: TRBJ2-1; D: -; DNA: TGCAGCACAGGGACTTCGACGCTGGGGAATGAGCAGTTCTTC; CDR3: CSTGTSTLGNEQFF
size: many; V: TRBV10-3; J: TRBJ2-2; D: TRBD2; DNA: TGTGCCATCAGTGTGCTAGCGGGAGACACCGGGGAGCTGTTTTTT; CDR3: CAISVLAGDTGELFF
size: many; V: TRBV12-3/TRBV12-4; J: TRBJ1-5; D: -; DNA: TGTGCCAGCAGTCAGCAGGGATCGGGACAGCCCCAGCATTTT; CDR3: CASSQQGSGQPQHF
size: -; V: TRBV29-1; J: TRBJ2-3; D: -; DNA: TGCAGCGTCGCGAGGGGCAGGGCAGATACGCAGTATTTT; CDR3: CSVARGRADTQYF
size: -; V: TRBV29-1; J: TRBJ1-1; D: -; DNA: TGCAGCGGGGGGGACCGGGAGACTGAAGCTTTCTTT; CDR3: CSGGDRETEAFF
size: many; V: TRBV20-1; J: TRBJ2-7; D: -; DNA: TGCAGTGCTAGAGGGGAAACCTACGAGCAGTACTTC; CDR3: CSARGETYEQYF
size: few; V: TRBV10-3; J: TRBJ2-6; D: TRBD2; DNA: TGTGCCATCAGCCCGGGGGGTGGGGCCAACGTCCTGACTTTC; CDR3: CAISPGGGANVLTF
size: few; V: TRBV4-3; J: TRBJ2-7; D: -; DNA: TGCGCCAGCAGCCAAGACTATCGGGGCGAGCAGTACTTC; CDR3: CASSQDYRGEQYF